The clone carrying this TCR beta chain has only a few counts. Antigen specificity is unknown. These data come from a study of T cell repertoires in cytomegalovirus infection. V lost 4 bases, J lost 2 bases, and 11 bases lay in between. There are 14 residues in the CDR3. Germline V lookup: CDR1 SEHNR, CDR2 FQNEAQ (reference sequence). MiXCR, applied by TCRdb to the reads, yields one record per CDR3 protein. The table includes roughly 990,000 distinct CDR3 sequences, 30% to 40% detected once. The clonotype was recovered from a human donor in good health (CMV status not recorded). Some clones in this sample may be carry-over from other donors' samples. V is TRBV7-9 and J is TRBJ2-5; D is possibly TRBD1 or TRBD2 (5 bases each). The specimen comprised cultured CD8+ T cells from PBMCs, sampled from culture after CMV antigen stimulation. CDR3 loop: CASSSAGAQETQYF. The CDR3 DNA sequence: TGTGCCAGCAGCTCCGCCGGGGCACAAGAGACCCAGTACTTC.